Listed here are 15 T cell receptor beta chains from one sample, sequenced in a study of early T cells in non-severe SARS-CoV-2 infection (dated by TCRdb to 2020 to 2023). The library was made by 5' RACE. Data came from a NextSeq 500. In-frame beta chains were kept once TCRdb had trimmed the public reads at Q25 with fastp and called clones with MiXCR. Identical CDR3 proteins give one entry, which carries the most common genes and DNA. The sample yields 60,000 to 75,000 distinct CDR3 sequences; about an eighth were counted once. The ten largest clones take up roughly 5.7% of the sample. The source material was whole blood, sampled at baseline. These TCRs come from an adult who was a healthcare worker with PCR-confirmed SARS-CoV-2 infection or an uninfected control (not recorded which).

This clonotype was recorded a few times. V usage is TRBV20-1 and J usage is TRBJ2-7; D unclear. Germline V gene data show CDR1 as DFQATT and CDR2 as SNEGSKA (reference sequence). The length of the CDR3 is 10 residues. V lost 1 base and J 6 bases, leaving 4 bases between the germline ends. The chain's CDR3 is CSARGAEQYF. The CDR3 DNA sequence: TGCAGTGCTAGAGGGGCCGAGCAGTACTTC.

There are a few counts of this clonotype. The genes are TRBV9 and TRBJ2-7; D is ambiguous. Germline V lookup: CDR1 SGDLS, CDR2 YYNGEE. This CDR3 has 15 amino acids. V lost 3 bases, J lost 5 bases, and 18 bases lay in between. The CDR3 DNA reads TGTGCCAGCAGCGCTCTGTCCGGCAGGATACACGAGCAGTACTTC. Its protein product is CASSALSGRIHEQYF.

This clonotype was counted at least ten times. The chain uses TRBV5-4 and TRBJ2-7; 9 bases fit TRBD2. The V gene's germline CDR1 is SGHNT and CDR2 YYREEE (reference sequence). V shed 0 bases and J 2 bases; nucleotides not matched to a gene: 6. The CDR3 covers 16 residues. The chain's CDR3 is CASSLASGGPTYEQYF. As DNA, the CDR3 is TGTGCCAGCAGCTTGGCGAGCGGGGGGCCGACCTACGAGCAGTACTTC.

As for this clonotype: At one of its ends the junction is not consistent with the germline gene, which may arise from a read error. The chain uses TRBV7-6 and TRBJ1-1; D unresolved. The CDR3 totals 14 residues. The germline V gene encodes CDR1 SGHVS and CDR2 FNYEAQ. This chain's CDR3 is CASSATVRNTEVFF. Here the CDR3 DNA reads TGTGCCAGCAGCGCAACTGTCAGGAACACTGAAGTTTTCTTT. The full variable domain, completed using reference TRBV7-6 and TRBJ1-1, is GAGVSQSPRYKVTKRGQDVALRCDPISGHVSLYWYRQALGQGPEFLTYFNYEAQQDKSGLPNDRFSAERPEGSISTLTIQRTEQRDSAMYRCASSATVRNTEVFFGQGTRLTVV.

This clonotype was detected ten times or more. V is TRBV5-6 and J is TRBJ2-6; D remains ambiguous. V was clipped by 0 bases and J by 0 bases, with 4 bases between them. CDR1 and CDR2 (germline): SGHDT, YYEEEE. This CDR3 is 15 amino acids long. For the CDR3, the DNA is TGTGCCAGCAGCTTGGGGATCTCTGGGGCCAACGTCCTGACTTTC. Protein product: CASSLGISGANVLTF.

This clonotype was counted between two and nine times. The CDR3, as DNA: TGTGCCAGCAGTTCCTTAGCGGGAGGCGCCTACGAGCAGTACTTC. Amino acids: CASSSLAGGAYEQYF. V is TRBV28 and J is TRBJ2-7, with 10 bases aligning to TRBD2. Germline CDR1 reads MDHEN; CDR2 reads SYDVKM. The CDR3 totals 15 residues. Trimming took 4 bases from V and 2 from J; bases not matched to a gene: 5.

About this clonotype itself: This may arise from a read error, as a much more abundant clone is one base away. The genes are TRBV5-4 and TRBJ2-7, with D possibly matching TRBD1 (5 bases). Trimming left V 0 bases short and J 5 bases short, with 9 bases between. Germline loops: CDR1 SGHNT, CDR2 YYREEE (reference sequence). The CDR3 runs to 13 residues. CDR3 sequence (DNA): TGTGCCAGCAGCTTGGTAGGGGCCCACGAGCAGTACTTC. It specifies CASSLVGAHEQYF.

This clonotype appeared many times. The J gene is TRBJ2-5, the V gene TRBV7-6, with 8 bases identical to TRBD1. Germline-derived CDR1 and CDR2 are SGHVS and FNYEAQ. This CDR3 region has 17 residues. J lost 2 bases, V lost 1 base, and 9 bases had no gene match. In nucleotides, the CDR3 is TGTGCCAGCAGCTTAGGGGTGACAGGGGTACTACAAGAGACCCAGTACTTC. It specifies CASSLGVTGVLQETQYF. Supplemented by reference TRBV7-6 and TRBJ2-5, the full variable domain reads GAGVSQSPRYKVTKRGQDVALRCDPISGHVSLYWYRQALGQGPEFLTYFNYEAQQDKSGLPNDRFSAERPEGSISTLTIQRTEQRDSAMYRCASSLGVTGVLQETQYFGPGTRLLVL.

This clonotype has a count of ten or more. The chain recombines TRBV30 with TRBJ2-1; D unclear. CDR1 and CDR2 (germline): GTSNPN, SVGIG (reference sequence). V was pared by 2 bases and J by 10 bases, with 12 bases between. This CDR3 contains 12 residues. The CDR3 sequence: CAWSSAVGEQFF. For the CDR3, the DNA is TGTGCCTGGAGTTCCGCTGTCGGGGAGCAGTTCTTC.

In this sample, this clonotype turned up a few times. CDR3 sequence reads: CASSLDSTNEKLFF. The CDR3 DNA reads as TGCGCCAGCAGCTTGGATAGCACTAATGAAAAACTGTTTTTT. The rearrangement uses TRBV5-1 and TRBJ1-4; D remains ambiguous. Germline V lookup: CDR1 SGHRS, CDR2 YFSETQ. The CDR3 has 14 amino acids. V gave up 0 bases and J gave up 2 bases, with 5 bases separating them.

This clonotype was seen many times. J is TRBJ2-7 and V is TRBV3-1; weak D call: TRBD2 (5 bases). The germline V gene encodes CDR1 LGHDT and CDR2 YNNKEL (reference sequence). This CDR3 has 16 residues. V was trimmed by 3 bases and J by 6 bases, leaving 21 bases between them. The CDR3 protein is CASSHLGGLSVAEQYF. Written as DNA, the CDR3 is TGTGCCAGCAGCCATTTGGGCGGGCTTAGTGTCGCCGAGCAGTACTTC.

This clonotype was detected a few times. The chain uses TRBV20-1 and TRBJ2-1; D may be TRBD1 (6 bases). CDR1 and CDR2 (germline): DFQATT, SNEGSKA (reference sequence). The CDR3 totals 14 residues. V dropped 5 bases and J dropped 5 bases, with 16 bases sitting between them. The CDR3 here is CSAYDRIGDNEQFF. CDR3 coding DNA: TGCAGTGCTTACGACAGGATAGGGGACAATGAGCAGTTCTTC.

This chain connects TRBV7-9 to TRBJ2-3; 7 bases align to TRBD2. The CDR3 has 14 residues. V shed 5 bases and J 3 bases; nucleotides not matched to a gene: 5. Germline lookup yields CDR1 SEHNR and CDR2 FQNEAQ (reference sequence). The CDR3 is CASSPGLGTDTQYF. Written as DNA, the CDR3 is TGTGCCAGCAGCCCTGGACTAGGAACAGATACGCAGTATTTT.

V and J are TRBV6-1 and TRBJ2-7, with 12 bases lining up with TRBD1. The V gene end was trimmed by 8 bases and the J gene end by 7 bases; junction bases not matched to a gene: 6. There are 13 residues in the CDR3. In germline, CDR1 is MNHNS, CDR2 SASEGT. CDR3 region: CASAGTGGAEQYF. DNA of the CDR3: TGTGCCAGCGCCGGGACAGGGGGCGCGGAGCAGTACTTC.

The J gene is TRBJ1-5, the V gene TRBV7-2, with unresolved D. The germline V gene has CDR1 SGHTA and CDR2 FQGNSA. The CDR3 extends over 13 amino acids. With 2 bases removed from V and 4 bases from J, the gap between germline ends came to 6 bases. CDR3 coding DNA: TGTGCCAGCAGCTTAAGTTGGAATCAGCCCCAGCATTTT. This gives the protein CASSLSWNQPQHF.